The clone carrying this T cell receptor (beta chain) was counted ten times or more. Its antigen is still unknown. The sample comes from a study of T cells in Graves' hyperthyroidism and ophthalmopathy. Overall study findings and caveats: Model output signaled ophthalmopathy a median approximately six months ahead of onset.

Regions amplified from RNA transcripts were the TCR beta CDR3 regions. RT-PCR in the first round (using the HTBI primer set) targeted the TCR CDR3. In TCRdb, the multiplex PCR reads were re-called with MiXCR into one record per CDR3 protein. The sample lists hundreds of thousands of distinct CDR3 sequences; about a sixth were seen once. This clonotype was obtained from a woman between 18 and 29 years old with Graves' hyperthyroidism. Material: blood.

The CDR3 DNA follows: TGTGCCAGTACCAGGGTCCTCCTTTACAATGAGCAGTTCTTC. This translates into CASTRVLLYNEQFF. This chain joins TRBV2 and TRBJ2-1; possibly TRBD1 for D (5 bases). The germline gives CDR1 SNHLY, CDR2 FYNNEI. This CDR3 is 14 amino acids long. V was cut by 9 bases and J by 4 bases, with 16 bases left in between.